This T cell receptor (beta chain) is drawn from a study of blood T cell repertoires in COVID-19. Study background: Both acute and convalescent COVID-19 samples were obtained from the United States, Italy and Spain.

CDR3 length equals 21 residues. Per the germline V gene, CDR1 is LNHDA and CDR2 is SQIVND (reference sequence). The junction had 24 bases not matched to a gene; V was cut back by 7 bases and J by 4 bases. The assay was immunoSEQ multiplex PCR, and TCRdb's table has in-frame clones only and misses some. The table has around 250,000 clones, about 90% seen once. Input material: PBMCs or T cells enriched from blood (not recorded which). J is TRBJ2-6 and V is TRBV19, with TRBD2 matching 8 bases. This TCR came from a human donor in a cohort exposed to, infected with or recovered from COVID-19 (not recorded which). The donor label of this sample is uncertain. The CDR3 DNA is TGTGCCAGTACCTCTATGGTAGGGCGGGGGACTAGGCCGGAAGGGGCCAACGTCCTGACTTTC. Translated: CASTSMVGRGTRPEGANVLTF.